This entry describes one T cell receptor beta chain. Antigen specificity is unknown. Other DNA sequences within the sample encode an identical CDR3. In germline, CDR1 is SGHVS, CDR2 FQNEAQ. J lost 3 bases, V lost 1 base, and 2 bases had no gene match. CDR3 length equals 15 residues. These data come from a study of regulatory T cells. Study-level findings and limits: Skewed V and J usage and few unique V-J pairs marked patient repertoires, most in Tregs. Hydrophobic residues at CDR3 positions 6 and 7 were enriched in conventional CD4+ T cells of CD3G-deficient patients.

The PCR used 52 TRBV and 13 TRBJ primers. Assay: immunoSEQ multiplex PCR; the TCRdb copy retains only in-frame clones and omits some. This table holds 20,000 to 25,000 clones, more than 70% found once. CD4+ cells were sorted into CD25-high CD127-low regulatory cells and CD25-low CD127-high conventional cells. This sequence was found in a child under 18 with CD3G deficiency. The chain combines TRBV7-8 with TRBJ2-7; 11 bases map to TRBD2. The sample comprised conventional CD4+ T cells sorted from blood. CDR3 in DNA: TGTGCCAGCAGCTTAGATGGGACTAGCGGCTACGAGCAGTACTTC. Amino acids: CASSLDGTSGYEQYF.